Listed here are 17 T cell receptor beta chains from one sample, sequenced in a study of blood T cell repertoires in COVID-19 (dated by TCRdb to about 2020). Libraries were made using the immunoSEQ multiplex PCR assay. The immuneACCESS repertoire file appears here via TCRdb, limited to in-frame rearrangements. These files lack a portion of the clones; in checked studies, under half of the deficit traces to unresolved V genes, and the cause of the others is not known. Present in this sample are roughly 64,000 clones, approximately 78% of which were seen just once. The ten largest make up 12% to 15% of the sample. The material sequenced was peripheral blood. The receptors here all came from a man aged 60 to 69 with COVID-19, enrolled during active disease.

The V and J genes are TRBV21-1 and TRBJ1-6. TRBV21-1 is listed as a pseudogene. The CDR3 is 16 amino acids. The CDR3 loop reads CASTRPVRAEHSPLHF. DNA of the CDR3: TGTGCCAGCACGCGGCCGGTGAGGGCCGAACATTCACCCCTCCACTTT.

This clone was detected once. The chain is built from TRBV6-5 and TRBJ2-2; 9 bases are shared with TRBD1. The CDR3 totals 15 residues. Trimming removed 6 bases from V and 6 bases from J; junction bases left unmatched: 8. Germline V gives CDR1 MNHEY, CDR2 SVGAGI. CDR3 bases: TGTGCCAGCAGGACGGGACAGGGAATCCCCGGGGAGCTGTTTTTT. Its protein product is CASRTGQGIPGELFF.

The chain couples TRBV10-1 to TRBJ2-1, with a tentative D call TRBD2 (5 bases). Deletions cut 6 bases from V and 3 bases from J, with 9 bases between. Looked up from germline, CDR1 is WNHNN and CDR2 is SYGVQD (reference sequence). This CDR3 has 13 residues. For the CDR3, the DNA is TGCGCCAGCAGCATCGGGATCTACAATGAGCAGTTCTTC. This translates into CASSIGIYNEQFF.

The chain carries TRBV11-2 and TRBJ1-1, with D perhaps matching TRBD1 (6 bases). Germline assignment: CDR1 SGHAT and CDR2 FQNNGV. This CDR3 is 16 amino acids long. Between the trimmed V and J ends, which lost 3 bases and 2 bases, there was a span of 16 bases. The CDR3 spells CASSLGFRGANTEAFF. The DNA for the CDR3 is TGTGCCAGCAGCTTGGGGTTCAGGGGAGCAAACACTGAAGCTTTCTTT.

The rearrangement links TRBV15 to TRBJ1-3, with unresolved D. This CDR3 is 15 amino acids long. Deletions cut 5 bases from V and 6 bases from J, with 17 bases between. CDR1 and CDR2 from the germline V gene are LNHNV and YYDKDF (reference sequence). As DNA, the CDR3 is TGTGCCACCAGCCAAAGGAGGAGGGAGCCAAACACCATATATTTT. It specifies CATSQRRREPNTIYF.

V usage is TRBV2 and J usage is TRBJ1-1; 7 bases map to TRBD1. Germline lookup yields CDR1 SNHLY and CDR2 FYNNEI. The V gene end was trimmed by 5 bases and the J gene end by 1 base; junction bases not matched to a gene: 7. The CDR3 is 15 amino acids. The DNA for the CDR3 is TGTGCCAGCAGTAGGGACAGCGGGGGGAACACTGAAGCTTTCTTT. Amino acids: CASSRDSGGNTEAFF.

The CDR3 reads CASSRGTGAYEQYF. DNA of the CDR3: TGTGCCAGCAGTAGAGGGACGGGGGCCTACGAGCAGTACTTC. The chain combines TRBV27 with TRBJ2-7; the D gene is possibly TRBD2 (6 bases). Trimming stripped 5 bases from V and 2 bases from J, with 13 bases between. The germline V gene has CDR1 MNHEY and CDR2 SMNVEV (reference sequence). The length of the CDR3 is 14 residues.

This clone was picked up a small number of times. CDR3 nucleotide sequence: TGTGCCAGTTCAGCGTTGGGACTAGCAGCAGATACGCAGTATTTT. Its protein product is CASSALGLAADTQYF. The gene calls are TRBV3-1 (or the pseudogene TRBV3-2) and TRBJ2-3; TRBD2 aligns across 9 bases. Unmatched junction bases numbered 11, after V lost 9 bases and J lost 4 bases. The germline gives CDR1 LGHDT, CDR2 YNNKEL (reference sequence). This CDR3 region has 15 residues.

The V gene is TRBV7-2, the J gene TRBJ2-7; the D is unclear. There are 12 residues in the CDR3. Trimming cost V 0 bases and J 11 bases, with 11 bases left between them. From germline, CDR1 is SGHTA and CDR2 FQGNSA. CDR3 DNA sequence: TGTGCCAGCAGCTTAGCGCGTGGGCCTGAGTACTTC. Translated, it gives CASSLARGPEYF.

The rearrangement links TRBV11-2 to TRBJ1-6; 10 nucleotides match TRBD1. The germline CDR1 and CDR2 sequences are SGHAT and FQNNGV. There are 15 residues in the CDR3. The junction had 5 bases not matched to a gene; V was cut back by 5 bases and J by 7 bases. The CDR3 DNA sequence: TGTGCCAGCAGCCGCGGGACAGGGGAGAATTCACCCCTCCACTTT. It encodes CASSRGTGENSPLHF.

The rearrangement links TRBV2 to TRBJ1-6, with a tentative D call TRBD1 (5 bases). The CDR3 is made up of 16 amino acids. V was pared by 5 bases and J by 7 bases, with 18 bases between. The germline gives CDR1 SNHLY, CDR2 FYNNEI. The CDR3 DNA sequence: TGTGCCAGCAGTCGAGGCACCCGCCAGGGAAATTCACCCCTCCACTTT. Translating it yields CASSRGTRQGNSPLHF. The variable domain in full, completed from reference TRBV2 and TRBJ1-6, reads EPEVTQTPSHQVTQMGQEVILRCVPISNHLYFYWYRQILGQKVEFLVSFYNNEISEKSEIFDDQFSVERPDGSNFTLKIRSTKLEDSAMYFCASSRGTRQGNSPLHFGNGTRLTVT.

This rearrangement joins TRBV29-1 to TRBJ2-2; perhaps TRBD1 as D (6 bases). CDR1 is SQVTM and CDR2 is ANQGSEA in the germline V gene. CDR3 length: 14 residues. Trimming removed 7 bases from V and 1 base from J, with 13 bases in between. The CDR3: CSAYRDKNTGELFF. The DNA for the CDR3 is TGCAGCGCTTACCGGGACAAGAACACCGGGGAGCTGTTTTTT.

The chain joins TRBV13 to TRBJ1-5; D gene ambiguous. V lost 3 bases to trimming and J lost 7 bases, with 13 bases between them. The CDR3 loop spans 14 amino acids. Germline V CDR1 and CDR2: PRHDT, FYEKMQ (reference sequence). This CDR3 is CASSFSGDWQPQHF. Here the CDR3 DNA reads TGTGCCAGCAGCTTCTCGGGTGATTGGCAGCCCCAGCATTTT.

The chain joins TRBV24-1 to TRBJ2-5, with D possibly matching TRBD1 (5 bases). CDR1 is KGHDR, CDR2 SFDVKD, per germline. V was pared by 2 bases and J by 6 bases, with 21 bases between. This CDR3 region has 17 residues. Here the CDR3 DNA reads TGTGCCACCAGTGATTCTCCTGGCAGGGTCGACTGGCAGACCCAGTACTTC. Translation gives CATSDSPGRVDWQTQYF.

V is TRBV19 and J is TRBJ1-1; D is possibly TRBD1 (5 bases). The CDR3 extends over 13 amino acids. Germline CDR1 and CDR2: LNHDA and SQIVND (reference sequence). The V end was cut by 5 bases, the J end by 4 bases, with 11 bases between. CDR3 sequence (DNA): TGTGCCAGTAGTGGGGCGGGGGGCACTGAAGCTTTCTTT. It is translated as CASSGAGGTEAFF.

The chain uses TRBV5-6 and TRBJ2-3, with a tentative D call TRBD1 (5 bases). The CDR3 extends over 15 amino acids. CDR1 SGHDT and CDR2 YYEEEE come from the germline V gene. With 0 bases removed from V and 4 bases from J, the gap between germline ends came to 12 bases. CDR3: CASSLGLKGPDTQYF. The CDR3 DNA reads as TGTGCCAGCAGCTTGGGCCTAAAGGGGCCAGATACGCAGTATTTT.

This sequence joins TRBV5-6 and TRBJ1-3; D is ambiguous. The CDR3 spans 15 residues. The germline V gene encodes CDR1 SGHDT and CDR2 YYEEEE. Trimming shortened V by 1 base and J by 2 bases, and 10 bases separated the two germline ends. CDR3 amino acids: CASSLMVAPGNTIYF. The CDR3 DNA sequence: TGTGCCAGCAGCTTGATGGTAGCCCCTGGAAACACCATATATTTT.